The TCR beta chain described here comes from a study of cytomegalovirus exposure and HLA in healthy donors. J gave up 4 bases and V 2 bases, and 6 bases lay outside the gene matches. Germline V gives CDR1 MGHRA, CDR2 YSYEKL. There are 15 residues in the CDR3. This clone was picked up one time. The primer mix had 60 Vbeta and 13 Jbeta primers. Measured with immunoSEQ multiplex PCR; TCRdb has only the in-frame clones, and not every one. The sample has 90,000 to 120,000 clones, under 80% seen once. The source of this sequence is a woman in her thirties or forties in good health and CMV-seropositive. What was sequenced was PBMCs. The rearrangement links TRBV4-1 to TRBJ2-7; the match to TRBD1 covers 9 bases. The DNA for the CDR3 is TGCGCCAGCAGCCAACAGGACAGGGGAGAATACGAGCAGTACTTC. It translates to CASSQQDRGEYEQYF.